This T cell receptor beta chain was identified during a study of identical twins (dated by TCRdb to the mid-2010s). In the study overall: TCR alpha and beta repertoires from monozygotic twins, unrelated adults of various ages and cord blood were deep-sequenced to test whether fetal clonotypes persist. To rule out contamination, replicate twin experiments were performed at different times with different library preparation protocols.

The CDR3 contains 16 residues, cysteine and phenylalanine counted. The DNA shown is the 48-base CDR3, in frame from base 1. The germline ends are 19 bases apart after V is trimmed by 6 bases and J by 3 bases. Taken from the germline V gene, the CDR1 and CDR2 loops are SGHVS and FQNEAQ. Every donor in the study was a healthy Caucasian. The method was 5' RACE. These reads were obtained on an Illumina HiSeq 2000. Template switching introduced a universal primer binding site; the final cDNA contained a unique molecular identifier, enabling accurate counting of TCR cDNA molecules. Specific primers in the conserved constant-segment region were used to synthesize first-strand cDNA for TCR alpha and beta chains. Each cDNA library was double barcoded, with a SMART-Mk sample barcode plus Illumina barcodes, to control for contamination. TruSeq adapter sequences, together with Illumina sample barcodes, were added in two successive PCR steps. The TCR alpha and beta cDNA libraries were sequenced on the Illumina HiSeq platform using custom primers. Under the source paper's analysis protocol: Raw reads were processed with MiGEC to extract unique molecular identifiers, and MiXCR was used to determine CDR3 positions. Recombination models were inferred per individual with the repgenHMM and IGoR tools using an EM algorithm. The tcR package in R was used for shared clonotype analysis, with sharing normalized by the product of cloneset sizes. To study raw recombination free of thymic and clonal selection effects, out-of-frame nonproductive sequences were analyzed. The raw public data were reprocessed by TCRdb itself: fastp quality trimming at Q25, MiXCR clonotype calling, in-frame beta chains only. Entries are consolidated by CDR3 protein sequence, retaining the most common genes and DNA. TCRdb, not the authors, supplied the V and J calls. Here the sample has 1.5 million to 2 million distinct CDR3 sequences; roughly 35% occur a single time. The leading ten clones occupy less than 0.35% of the sample.

This clonotype showed up just a few times. Its target antigen remains unknown. No base-level quality is on record; no much larger clone is a single base apart. Overall study outcomes, separate from this receptor: Zero-insertion analyses could be partly confounded by invariant T cells such as MAIT and iNKT, though diverse VJ usage argued against such confounding for most clonotypes. Compared with coincidental sharing between unrelated individuals, out-of-frame TCR alpha sequences shared between twins showed an excess of sequences with low generation probability. Because the same donors could not be followed over many years, the conclusions depended on cross-sectional statistical analysis. In monozygotic twins, out-of-frame TCR alpha sharing was systematically underestimated by recombination models, although the models agreed with sharing between unrelated individuals. The excess sharing between twins in beta out-of-frame sequences was weaker because fewer shared sequences reduced the signal-to-noise ratio. Abundant cord blood beta clonotypes had fewer insertions, young adult naive repertoires showed a similar but weaker trend, and memory repertoires showed no such trend.

The material sequenced was cord blood. This chain is built from TRBV7-8 and TRBJ2-3; there is no confident call for the D gene. The receptor's source is a newborn girl in good health. In nucleotide form, the sequence is TGTGCCAGCAGTTTCCTTGATTTCGGTGTGACAGATACGCAGTATTTT. It translates as CASSFLDFGVTDTQYF.